The 21 T cell receptor beta chains below were found in one sample sequenced in a study of somatic mutations in cytotoxic T cells in rheumatoid arthritis. Sequenced by immunoSEQ multiplex PCR; TCRdb stores in-frame clones only, minus some. Found here are about 19,000 clones, 70% to 90% of them singletons; the top ten hold over 12%. Sequenced input: CD8+ T cells sorted from blood. Receptors were obtained from an adult with rheumatoid arthritis.

V and J are TRBV5-4 and TRBJ2-5; weak D call: TRBD1 (5 bases). Deletions cut 0 bases from V and 5 bases from J, with 11 bases between. CDR1 is SGHNT, CDR2 YYREEE, per germline (reference sequence). This CDR3 region has 14 residues. As DNA, the CDR3 is TGTGCCAGCAGCTTGGGGCCAGGGCTCGAGACCCAGTACTTC. Residues: CASSLGPGLETQYF.

A single count supports this clone. This sequence joins TRBV27 and TRBJ1-2, with 8 nucleotides matching TRBD1. Trimming took 4 bases from V and 8 from J; bases not matched to a gene: 6. CDR3 length equals 13 residues. Germline-derived CDR1 and CDR2 are MNHEY and SMNVEV (reference sequence). The CDR3 loop is CASSSFDRGGYTF. In DNA, the CDR3 is TGTGCCAGCAGTTCCTTCGACAGGGGAGGCTACACCTTC.

This clone has only a few counts. J is TRBJ2-7 and V is TRBV18; perhaps TRBD2 as D (5 bases). V gave up 3 bases and J gave up 1 base, with 10 bases separating them. The CDR3 consists of 14 residues. In germline, CDR1 is KGHSH, CDR2 LQKENI. CDR3 nucleotide sequence: TGTGCCAGCTCACCTGGAGGAGGTTCCTACGAGCAGTACTTC. It codes for CASSPGGGSYEQYF.

The table lists this clone with a few counts. The chain uses TRBV19 and TRBJ1-1; TRBD1 is a possible D gene (5 bases). The V end was cut by 6 bases, the J end by 4 bases, with 18 bases between. CDR1 is LNHDA, CDR2 SQIVND, per germline (reference sequence). CDR3 length: 15 amino acids. CDR3 nucleotide sequence: TGTGCCAGTAGCCCCAGGGAACCACGGACCACTGAAGCTTTCTTT. Protein product: CASSPREPRTTEAFF.

The rearrangement links TRBV15 to TRBJ2-3; perhaps TRBD2 as D (6 bases). This CDR3 has 14 amino acids. The V end was cut by 5 bases, the J end by 4 bases, with 13 bases between. Germline V gene data show CDR1 as LNHNV and CDR2 as YYDKDF (reference sequence). For the CDR3, the DNA is TGTGCCACCAGCGGAGTCGGGAGCGCAGATACGCAGTATTTT. Translation gives CATSGVGSADTQYF.

V is TRBV28 and J is TRBJ1-2, with TRBD1 matching 12 bases. In germline, CDR1 is MDHEN, CDR2 SYDVKM. The CDR3 loop spans 15 amino acids. The ends lost 5 bases at V and 5 bases at J; junction bases unmatched: 6. The CDR3: CASSRGTGGWYGYTF. CDR3 bases: TGTGCCAGCAGTCGCGGGACAGGGGGCTGGTATGGCTACACCTTC.

The J gene is TRBJ1-6, the V gene TRBV9, with D maybe TRBD1 (6 bases). This CDR3 has 16 amino acids. V lost 3 bases to trimming and J lost 5 bases, with 15 bases between them. Germline V CDR1 and CDR2: SGDLS, YYNGEE. This CDR3 reads CASSGTFRTDNSPLHF. For the CDR3, the DNA is TGTGCCAGCAGCGGCACTTTTAGGACAGATAATTCACCCCTCCACTTT.

The CDR3 nucleotides are TGCAGCGTTGAAGCGGGGGGTAACGAGCAGTTCTTC. This codes for CSVEAGGNEQFF. The V gene is TRBV29-1, the J gene TRBJ2-1; the match to TRBD2 covers 7 bases. Unmatched junction bases numbered 4, after V lost 1 base and J lost 10 bases. This CDR3 comprises 12 residues. Germline V CDR1 and CDR2: SQVTM, ANQGSEA.

This clone was seen a handful of times. The CDR3 bases are TGCGCCAGCAGCCAAGATACGGTGGGTGAGCAGTTCTTC. Translating gives CASSQDTVGEQFF. The V call is TRBV4-3, the J call TRBJ2-1; D remains unclear. Germline V gene data show CDR1 as LGHNA and CDR2 as YSLEER. This CDR3 is 13 amino acids long. V lost 0 bases, J lost 9 bases, and 9 bases lay in between.

The chain employs TRBV4-1 and TRBJ2-1, with TRBD2 matching 11 bases. V gave up 4 bases and J gave up 7 bases; unmatched junction bases: 6. CDR3 length: 15 residues. Germline-derived CDR1 and CDR2 are MGHRA and YSYEKL. The CDR3 nucleotides read TGCGCCAGCAGCCTCACTAGCGGGAGTAATAATGAGCAGTTCTTC. Encoded protein: CASSLTSGSNNEQFF.

The chain is built from TRBV13 and TRBJ2-2, with 11 bases that match TRBD2. V lost 6 bases, J lost 2 bases, and 8 bases stayed unmatched. CDR1 is PRHDT and CDR2 is FYEKMQ in the germline V gene (reference sequence). This CDR3 comprises 17 residues. CDR3 sequence reads: CASRYWLAGGNTGELFF. CDR3 DNA sequence: TGTGCCAGCAGGTATTGGCTAGCGGGGGGAAACACCGGGGAGCTGTTTTTT.

The chain is built from TRBV7-3 and TRBJ1-3, with a weak D call TRBD1 (5 bases). There are 15 residues in the CDR3. V shed 2 bases and J shed 3 bases, with 11 bases lying between them. Germline V CDR1 and CDR2: SGHTA, FQGTGA. CDR3 DNA sequence: TGTGCCAGCAGCTTATCGGGGGGTTTTGGAAACACCATATATTTT. This sequence encodes CASSLSGGFGNTIYF.

CDR3 in amino acids: CASSQDLGGGAFSNEQFF. Written as DNA, the CDR3 is TGCGCCAGCAGCCAAGATCTAGGAGGGGGCGCGTTCTCAAATGAGCAGTTCTTC. The chain joins TRBV4-3 to TRBJ2-1; D possibly corresponds to TRBD1 (7 bases). V lost 0 bases, J lost 7 bases, and 22 bases lay in between. Germline CDR1 reads LGHNA; CDR2 reads YSLEER. The CDR3 is 18 residues long.

V is TRBV27 and J is TRBJ2-1, with TRBD2 matching 9 bases. In germline, CDR1 is MNHEY, CDR2 SMNVEV (reference sequence). The CDR3 has 15 amino acids. Germline trimming cut 5 bases from V and 1 base from J; bases unmatched to any gene: 3. The chain's CDR3 is CASSLSGRSYNEQFF. The CDR3 DNA reads TGTGCCAGCAGTCTTAGCGGGAGATCCTACAATGAGCAGTTCTTC.

The chain is built from TRBV15 and TRBJ2-3; D ambiguous. The CDR3 is made up of 11 amino acids. The ends were cut back, 5 bases at V and 5 bases at J, with 5 bases in the middle. Germline V gene lookup returns CDR1 LNHNV and CDR2 YYDKDF (reference sequence). Here the CDR3 DNA reads TGTGCCACCAGCCCCGGAGATACGCAGTATTTT. Amino acids: CATSPGDTQYF.

This clone was detected only a few times. This chain connects TRBV5-5 to TRBJ1-2; possibly TRBD1 for D (5 bases). Trimming left V 0 bases short and J 7 bases short, with 13 bases between. This CDR3 spans 14 amino acids. Germline CDR1 SGHKS, CDR2 YYEKEE (reference sequence). CDR3 sequence reads: CASSLVGGMGGYTF. In nucleotides, the CDR3 is TGTGCCAGCAGCTTGGTTGGGGGAATGGGTGGCTACACCTTC.

The rearrangement joins TRBV7-6 to TRBJ1-5; 9 bases map to TRBD1. V lost 5 bases to trimming and J lost 5 bases; unmatched junction nucleotides: 7. The CDR3 has 15 amino acids. Germline V gene data show CDR1 as SGHVS and CDR2 as FNYEAQ. The CDR3 reads CASSVDRGSHQPQHF. CDR3 nucleotides: TGTGCCAGCAGCGTGGACAGGGGATCGCATCAGCCCCAGCATTTT. The whole variable domain, filled in from reference TRBV7-6 and TRBJ1-5, reads GAGVSQSPRYKVTKRGQDVALRCDPISGHVSLYWYRQALGQGPEFLTYFNYEAQQDKSGLPNDRFSAERPEGSISTLTIQRTEQRDSAMYRCASSVDRGSHQPQHFGDGTRLSIL.

This clone was detected only a few times. J is TRBJ2-7 and V is TRBV4-2; TRBD2 might be the D (5 bases). CDR3 length: 18 amino acids. Germline V gene lookup returns CDR1 LGHNA and CDR2 YNFKEQ. V was pared by 0 bases and J by 0 bases, with 18 bases between. The DNA for the CDR3 is TGTGCCAGCAGCCAAGAATGGAGTGAGGGTAGAAGCTCCTACGAGCAGTACTTC. The encoded protein is CASSQEWSEGRSSYEQYF.

CDR3 protein: CASSTSINTGELFF. DNA for the CDR3: TGCGCCAGCAGCACCTCCATAAACACCGGGGAGCTGTTTTTT. The chain links TRBV5-1 to TRBJ2-2, with no clear D. The germline CDR1 and CDR2 sequences are SGHRS and YFSETQ. The CDR3 totals 14 residues. The V end was cut by 4 bases, the J end by 2 bases, with 9 bases between.

The chain has TRBV27 and TRBJ2-3, with D possibly being TRBD2 (5 bases). Germline-derived CDR1 and CDR2 are MNHEY and SMNVEV (reference sequence). The length of the CDR3 is 13 residues. V lost 5 bases and J 4 bases, leaving 10 bases between the germline ends. The CDR3 is CASSPAGADTQYF. The CDR3 DNA reads as TGTGCCAGCAGTCCGGCCGGGGCAGATACGCAGTATTTT.

The rearrangement links TRBV27 to TRBJ1-1; D not certain. The CDR3 sequence is 11 residues long. Germline-derived CDR1 and CDR2 are MNHEY and SMNVEV (reference sequence). Trimming removed 5 bases from V and 5 bases from J, with 6 bases in between. In DNA form, the CDR3 reads TGTGCCAGCAGTGGGAGTACTGAAGCTTTCTTT. This codes for CASSGSTEAFF.